This T cell receptor beta chain is drawn from a study of blood T cell repertoires in COVID-19. CDR1 and CDR2 from the germline V gene are KGHSH and LQKENI. The CDR3 length is 10 residues. V dropped 3 bases and J dropped 14 bases, with 8 bases sitting between them. The protocol was immunoSEQ multiplex PCR, while the TCRdb copy is restricted to in-frame clones and leaves out a portion. Here the sample spans a few hundred thousand clones, 80% to 85% being singletons. The chain combines TRBV18 with TRBJ2-1; D gene uncertain. The clonotype originates from a woman between 40 and 50 years old who had recovered from COVID-19. Input material: PBMCs or T cells enriched from blood (not recorded which). This chain's CDR3 is CASSPKQEFF. CDR3 bases: TGTGCCAGCTCACCGAAGCAGGAGTTCTTC. Using reference TRBV18 and TRBJ2-1 for the parts outside the CDR3, the full variable domain is NAGVMQNPRHLVRRRGQEARLRCSPMKGHSHVYWYRQLPEEGLKFMVYLQKENIIDESGMPKERFSAEFPKEGPSILRIQQVVRGDSAAYFCASSPKQEFFGPGTRLTVL.